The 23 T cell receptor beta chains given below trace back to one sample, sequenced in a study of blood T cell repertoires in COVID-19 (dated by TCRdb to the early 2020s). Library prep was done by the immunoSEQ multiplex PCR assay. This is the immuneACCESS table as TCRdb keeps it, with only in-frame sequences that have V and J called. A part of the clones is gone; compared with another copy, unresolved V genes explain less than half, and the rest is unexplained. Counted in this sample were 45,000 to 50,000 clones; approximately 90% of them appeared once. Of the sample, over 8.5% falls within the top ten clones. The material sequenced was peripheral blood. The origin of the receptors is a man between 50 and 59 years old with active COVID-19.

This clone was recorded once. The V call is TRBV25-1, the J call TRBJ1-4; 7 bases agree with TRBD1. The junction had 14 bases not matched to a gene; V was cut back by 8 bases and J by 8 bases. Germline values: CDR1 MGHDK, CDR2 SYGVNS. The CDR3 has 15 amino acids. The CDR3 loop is CASAPATGRFEKLFF. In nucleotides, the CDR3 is TGTGCCAGCGCCCCGGCGACAGGGAGGTTCGAAAAACTGTTTTTT.

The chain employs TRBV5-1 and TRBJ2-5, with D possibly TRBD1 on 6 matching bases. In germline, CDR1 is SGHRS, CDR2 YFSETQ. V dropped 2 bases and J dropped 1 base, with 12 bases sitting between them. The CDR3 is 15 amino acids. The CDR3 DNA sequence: TGCGCCAGCAGCTTAGAGGGGGTATCCCAAGAGACCCAGTACTTC. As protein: CASSLEGVSQETQYF.

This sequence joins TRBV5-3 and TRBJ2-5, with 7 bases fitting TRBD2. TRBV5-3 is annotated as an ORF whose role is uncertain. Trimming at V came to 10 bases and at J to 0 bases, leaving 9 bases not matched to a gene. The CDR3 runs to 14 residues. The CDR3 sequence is CAVGRERDQETQYF. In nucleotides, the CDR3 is TGTGCCGTAGGGCGGGAGCGTGACCAAGAGACCCAGTACTTC.

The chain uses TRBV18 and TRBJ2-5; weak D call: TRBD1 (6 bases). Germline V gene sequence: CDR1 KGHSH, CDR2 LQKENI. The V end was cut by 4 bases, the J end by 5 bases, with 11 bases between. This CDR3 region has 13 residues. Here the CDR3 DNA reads TGTGCCAGCTCACAGGGGGTCGGCGAGACCCAGTACTTC. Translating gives CASSQGVGETQYF.

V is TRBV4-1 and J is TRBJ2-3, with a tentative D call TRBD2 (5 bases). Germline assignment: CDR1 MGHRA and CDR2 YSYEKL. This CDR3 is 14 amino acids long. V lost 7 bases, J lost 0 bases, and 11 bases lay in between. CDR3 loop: CASIIRESTDTQYF. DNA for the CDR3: TGCGCCAGCATTATAAGGGAGAGCACAGATACGCAGTATTTT.

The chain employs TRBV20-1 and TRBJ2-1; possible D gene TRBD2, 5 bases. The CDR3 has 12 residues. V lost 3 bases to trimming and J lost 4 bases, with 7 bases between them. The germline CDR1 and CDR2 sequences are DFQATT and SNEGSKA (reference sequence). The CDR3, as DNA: TGCAGTGCTAGTAAGCGGTACAATGAGCAGTTCTTC. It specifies CSASKRYNEQFF.

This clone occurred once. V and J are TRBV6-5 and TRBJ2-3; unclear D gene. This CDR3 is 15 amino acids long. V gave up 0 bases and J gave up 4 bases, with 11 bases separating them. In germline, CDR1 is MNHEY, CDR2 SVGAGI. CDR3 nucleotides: TGTGCCAGCAGTTACTCGGAATCAGGCCCAGATACGCAGTATTTT. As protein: CASSYSESGPDTQYF.

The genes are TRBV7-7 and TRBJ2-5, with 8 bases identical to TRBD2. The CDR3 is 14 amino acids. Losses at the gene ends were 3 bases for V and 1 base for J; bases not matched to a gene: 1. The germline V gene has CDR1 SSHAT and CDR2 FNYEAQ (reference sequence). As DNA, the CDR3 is TGTGCCAGCAGCTTGGCGGGGGGCCAAGAGACCCAGTACTTC. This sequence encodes CASSLAGGQETQYF.

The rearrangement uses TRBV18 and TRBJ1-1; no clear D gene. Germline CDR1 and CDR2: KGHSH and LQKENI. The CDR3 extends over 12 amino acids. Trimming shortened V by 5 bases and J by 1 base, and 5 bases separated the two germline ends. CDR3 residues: CASSAENTEAFF. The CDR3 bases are TGTGCCAGCTCAGCAGAGAACACTGAAGCTTTCTTT.

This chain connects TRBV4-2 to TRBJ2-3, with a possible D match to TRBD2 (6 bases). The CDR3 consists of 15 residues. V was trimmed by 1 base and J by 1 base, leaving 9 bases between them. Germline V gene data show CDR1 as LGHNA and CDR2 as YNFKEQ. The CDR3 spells CASSQAGEGTDTQYF. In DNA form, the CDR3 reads TGTGCCAGCAGCCAAGCGGGAGAGGGCACAGATACGCAGTATTTT.

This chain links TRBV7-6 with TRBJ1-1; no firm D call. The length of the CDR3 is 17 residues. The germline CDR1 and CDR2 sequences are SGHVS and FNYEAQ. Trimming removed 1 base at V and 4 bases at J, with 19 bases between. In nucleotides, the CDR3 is TGTGCCAGCAGCTTAGTAGTGGGCCATGGTATGAGCACTGAAGCTTTCTTT. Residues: CASSLVVGHGMSTEAFF.

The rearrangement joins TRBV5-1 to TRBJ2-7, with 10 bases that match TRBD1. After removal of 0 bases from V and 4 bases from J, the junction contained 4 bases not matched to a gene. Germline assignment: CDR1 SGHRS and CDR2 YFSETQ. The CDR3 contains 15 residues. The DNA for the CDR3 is TGCGCCAGCAGCTTGGCCGGGACAGGGGTATACGAGCAGTACTTC. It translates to CASSLAGTGVYEQYF.

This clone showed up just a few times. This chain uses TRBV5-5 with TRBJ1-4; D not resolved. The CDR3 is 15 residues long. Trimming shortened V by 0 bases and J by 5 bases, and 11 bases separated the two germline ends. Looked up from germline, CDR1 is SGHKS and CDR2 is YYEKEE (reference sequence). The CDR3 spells CASSLAAGGNEKLFF. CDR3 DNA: TGTGCCAGCAGCTTGGCGGCAGGAGGGAATGAAAAACTGTTTTTT.

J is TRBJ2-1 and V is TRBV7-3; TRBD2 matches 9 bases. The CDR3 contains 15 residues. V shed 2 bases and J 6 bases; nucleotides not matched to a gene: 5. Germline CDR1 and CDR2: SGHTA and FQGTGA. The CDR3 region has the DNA TGTGCCAGCAGCTTAGGGTCTAGCGGGGCCAATGAGCAGTTCTTC. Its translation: CASSLGSSGANEQFF.

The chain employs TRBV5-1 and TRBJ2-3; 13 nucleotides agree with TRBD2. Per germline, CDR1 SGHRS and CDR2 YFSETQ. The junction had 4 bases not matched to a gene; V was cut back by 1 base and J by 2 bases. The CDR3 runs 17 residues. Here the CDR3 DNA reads TGCGCCAGCAGCTTGAACGGACTAGCGGGAGCCACAGATACGCAGTATTTT. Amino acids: CASSLNGLAGATDTQYF. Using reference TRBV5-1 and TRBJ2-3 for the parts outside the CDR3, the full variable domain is KAGVTQTPRYLIKTRGQQVTLSCSPISGHRSVSWYQQTPGQGLQFLFEYFSETQRNKGNFPGRFSGRQFSNSRSEMNVSTLELGDSALYLCASSLNGLAGATDTQYFGPGTRLTVL.

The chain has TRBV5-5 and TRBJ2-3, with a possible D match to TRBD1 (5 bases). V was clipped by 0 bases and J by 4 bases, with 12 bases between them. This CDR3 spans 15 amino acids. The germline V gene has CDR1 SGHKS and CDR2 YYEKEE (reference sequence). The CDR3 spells CASSLAGSAPDTQYF. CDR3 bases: TGTGCCAGCAGCTTGGCAGGGTCGGCCCCAGATACGCAGTATTTT.

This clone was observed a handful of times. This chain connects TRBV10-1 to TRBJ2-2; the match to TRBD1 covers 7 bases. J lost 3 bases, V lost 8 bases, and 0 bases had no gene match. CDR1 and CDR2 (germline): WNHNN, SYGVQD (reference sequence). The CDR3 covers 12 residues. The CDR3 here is CASGTDTGELFF. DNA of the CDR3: TGCGCCAGCGGGACAGACACCGGGGAGCTGTTTTTT.

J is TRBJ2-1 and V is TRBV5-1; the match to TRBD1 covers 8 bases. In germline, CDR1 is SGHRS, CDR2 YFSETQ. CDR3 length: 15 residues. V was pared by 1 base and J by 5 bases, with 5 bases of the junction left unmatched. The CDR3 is CASSLSGQVDNEQFF. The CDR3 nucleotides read TGCGCCAGCAGCTTGTCGGGACAGGTTGACAATGAGCAGTTCTTC.

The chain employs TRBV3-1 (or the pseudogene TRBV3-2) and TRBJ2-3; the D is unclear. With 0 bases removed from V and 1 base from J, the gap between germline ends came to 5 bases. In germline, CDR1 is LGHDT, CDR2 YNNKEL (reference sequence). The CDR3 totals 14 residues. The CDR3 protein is CASSQDLGTDTQYF. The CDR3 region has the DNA TGTGCCAGCAGCCAAGATCTAGGCACAGATACGCAGTATTTT.

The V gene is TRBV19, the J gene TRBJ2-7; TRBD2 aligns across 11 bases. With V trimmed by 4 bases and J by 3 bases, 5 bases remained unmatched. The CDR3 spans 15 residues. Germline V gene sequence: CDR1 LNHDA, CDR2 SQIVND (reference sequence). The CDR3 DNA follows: TGTGCCAGTAGTAAACGACTAGCGGGGTTCTACGAGCAGTACTTC. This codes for CASSKRLAGFYEQYF. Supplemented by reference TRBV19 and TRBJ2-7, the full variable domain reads DGGITQSPKYLFRKEGQNVTLSCEQNLNHDAMYWYRQDPGQGLRLIYYSQIVNDFQKGDIAEGYSVSREKKESFPLTVTSAQKNPTAFYLCASSKRLAGFYEQYFGPGTRLTVT.

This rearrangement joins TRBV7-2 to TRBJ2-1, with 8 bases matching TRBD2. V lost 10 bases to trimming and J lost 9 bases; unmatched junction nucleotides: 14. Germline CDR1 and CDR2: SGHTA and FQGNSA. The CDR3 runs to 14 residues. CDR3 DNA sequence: TGTGCCACCTGGGCCGGCGGGAGGAGGGGTGAGCAGTTCTTC. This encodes CATWAGGRRGEQFF.

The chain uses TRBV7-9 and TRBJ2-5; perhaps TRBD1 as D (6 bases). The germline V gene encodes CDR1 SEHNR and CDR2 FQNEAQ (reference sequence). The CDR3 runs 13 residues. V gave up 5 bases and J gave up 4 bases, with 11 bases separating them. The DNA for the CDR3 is TGTGCCAGCAGCGTTCGGGACATAGAGACCCAGTACTTC. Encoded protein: CASSVRDIETQYF.

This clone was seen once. The CDR3 loop is CASTVERGLGETQYF. The CDR3, as DNA: TGTGCCAGCACCGTCGAGCGGGGCTTGGGAGAGACCCAGTACTTC. The V and J genes are TRBV2 and TRBJ2-5, with 7 bases aligning to TRBD2. CDR3 length: 15 residues. The junction had 12 bases not matched to a gene; V was cut back by 7 bases and J by 4 bases. The germline V gene encodes CDR1 SNHLY and CDR2 FYNNEI.